What follows is one T cell receptor beta chain and its context. This clone was seen only a few times. Its recognized antigen is unknown. No much larger clone is present one base from it, and per-base qualities are unavailable. This record comes from a study of PD-1 blockade in classical Hodgkin lymphoma (TCRdb year 2020). For the wider study: Nivolumab dosing was 3 mg/kg intravenously every 2 weeks, continuing until either disease progression or unacceptable toxicity. The study used TCR beta sequencing and CyTOF to define a peripheral blood immune signature of response to PD-1 blockade in classical Hodgkin lymphoma.

Broad study findings and their caveats: Only a single clinical trial cohort was studied, and what caused the repertoire differences, possibly disease activity or prior therapy, remained undefined. Baseline TCR diversity was reported to be lower in newly diagnosed patients than in healthy donors and to be lower still in relapsed/refractory patients. Patients starting nivolumab less than 1 year after ASCT had lower diversity and were excluded from later analyses to avoid confounding by immune reconstitution. Among trial patients, those achieving complete response had baseline diversity similar to that of newly diagnosed patients, while diversity was significantly lower in partial responders and progressors. A significant rise by C4D1 was seen in CD4+ but not CD8+ TCR diversity (p=0.0027 vs p=0.16), with the rise being most apparent in complete responders (p=0.02).

The Qiagen DNeasy kit was used to extract genomic DNA from unsorted PBMCs and from the negatively selected CD4+ and CD8+ fractions. Using primers that anneal to V and J segments, immunoSEQ multiplex PCR amplified the TCR beta CDR3 regions. A synthetic immune receptor repertoire was used to minimize amplification bias, and remaining bias was computationally removed after sequencing. In the original analysis: Custom Python scripts were used to quantify repertoire diversity as the Shannon entropy index. Unsorted, CD4+ and CD8+ repertoires were analyzed separately, except in combined analyses where CD4+ and CD8+ sequences were merged in silico. A clone was considered expanded if an increase in frequency of at least 2-fold after treatment relative to C1D1 was found, and a pseudocount of 0.5 was applied to clones undetected at baseline. Clones with 0 or 1 copy at C1D1 were classified as singleton clones, and clones with 2 or more copies were classified as non-singleton clones. Clones expanded in unsorted samples were labelled as CD4+, CD8+ or unknown by matching protein sequences in sorted samples from the same patient. Wilcoxon tests were applied to paired samples to test diversity changes from C1D1 to C4D1. TCRdb took over this immuneACCESS table, retaining in-frame rearrangements with V and J assigned. Such tables are incomplete; in checked studies, under half of the missing clones stem from an unresolved V gene, and the remainder is unexplained. The DNA gave D and trimming, while V, J and clone size come from that table. A total of roughly 38,000 clones appear in this sample, more than 85% of them only once. The ten largest clonotypes hold just over 5.5% of the sample.

V lost 10 bases and J lost 3 bases, and the count of bases not matched to a germline gene is 2. For CDR1 and CDR2, the germline V gene lists MGHDK and SYGVNS. The CDR3 runs 13 amino acids, cysteine and phenylalanine included. Of the read, only the CDR3 DNA is kept; its 39 bases are in frame from base 1. What this sample's time point label stands for: cycle 2 day 1 (C2D1) of nivolumab. All trial patients had relapsed after autologous stem cell transplantation, with cohorts A, B and C differing in prior brentuximab vedotin exposure. The trial cohort was composed of under 70 patients with relapsed/refractory classical Hodgkin lymphoma, for whom complete response, partial response or progressive disease was recorded as best overall response. Single-agent nivolumab was administered to trial patients in the multi-cohort phase II CheckMate 205 trial. An independent review committee assessed best overall response by applying the 2007 International Working Group response criteria. Trial PBMCs were collected just before the start of nivolumab (C1D1) and during therapy at cycle 2 day 1 and cycle 4 day 1. Peripheral blood was collected in 8 mL Vacutainer Cell Preparation Tubes, from which PBMCs were isolated by centrifugation and then cryopreserved.

Recombination connected TRBV25-1 to TRBJ2-2; the central 10 bases match TRBD2. This receptor was obtained from a human donor with classical Hodgkin lymphoma. This sample comprised peripheral blood mononuclear cells (PBMCs), obtained before the second cycle of nivolumab. The CDR3 region reads CATSGRDTGELFF. The DNA reads TGTGCCACCAGCGGGAGGGACACCGGGGAGCTGTTTTTT.